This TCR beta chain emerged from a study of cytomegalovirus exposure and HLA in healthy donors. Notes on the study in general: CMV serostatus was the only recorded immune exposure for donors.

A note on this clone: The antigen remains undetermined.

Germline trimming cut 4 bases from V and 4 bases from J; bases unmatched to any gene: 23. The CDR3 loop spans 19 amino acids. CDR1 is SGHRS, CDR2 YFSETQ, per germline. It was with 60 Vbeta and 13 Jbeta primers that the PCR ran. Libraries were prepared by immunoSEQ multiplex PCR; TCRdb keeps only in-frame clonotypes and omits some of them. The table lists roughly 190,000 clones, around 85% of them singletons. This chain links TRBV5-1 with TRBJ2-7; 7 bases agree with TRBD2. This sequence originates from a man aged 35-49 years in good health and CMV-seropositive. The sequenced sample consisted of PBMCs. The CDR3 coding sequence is TGCGCCAGCAGCCCCTCGCGCTGGGGAGGGACTTCCCCTCAATACGAGCAGTACTTC. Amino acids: CASSPSRWGGTSPQYEQYF.